The clone carrying this T cell receptor beta chain was found many times. Its matching antigen is unknown. This entry comes from a study of quantifying T cell responses using KT2 cells. Overall study context: cDNA was made from DNase-treated RNA using alpha and beta constant primers. Estimated efficiency of the T4 ligation step was above 9% under optimum conditions.

Each cDNA got a UMI-containing oligo ligated at its 3' end. An equimolar mix of RC1.1 and RC1.2 primed the beta chain across TRBC1 and TRBC2. TCRdb used MiXCR to reprocess the UMI-ligation and nested PCR reads, holding one entry per CDR3 protein. The sample has tens of thousands of distinct CDR3 sequences, 9% to 15% seen once. Known numbers of the T cell clone KT2 were added to PBMC. Study-level points and caveats: KT2 clone alpha and beta sequence counts scaled linearly with input KT2 cell number.

The sample was PBMCs spiked with cells of the T cell clone KT2. The receptor's source is a human donor.

The CDR3: CAISVSGGDNEQFF. CDR3 DNA: TGTGCCATCAGTGTAAGCGGGGGCGACAATGAGCAGTTCTTC. The rearrangement uses TRBV10-3 and TRBJ2-1; 8 bases match TRBD2. V lost 4 bases to trimming and J lost 5 bases; unmatched junction nucleotides: 4. Germline assignment: CDR1 ENHRY and CDR2 SYGVKD. CDR3 length: 14 amino acids.